This TCR beta chain was sequenced for a study of human T cells and chemical hapten exposure (dated by TCRdb to the early 2020s). A note on the overall study: For sensitization, 2% DPC in acetone was applied to a roughly 2 cm by roughly 2 cm area of upper inner arm skin. Throughout the roughly 24-week study period, patients were also given weekly therapeutic DPC doses on the scalp. Patch testing on the upper back used Finn chambers containing 0.01% DPC, with scoring done after 6 days according to International Contact Dermatitis Research Group standards. The mostly female patient cohort included alopecia areata with under or over 50% scalp involvement, alopecia totalis and alopecia universalis. Libraries were combined into a pool for sequencing, and differences in TCR yield between samples came mainly from small differences in library volumes within the pool. In alopecia patients, the study followed how the peripheral blood TCR repertoire changed in vivo over primary and secondary sensitization to diphenylcyclopropenone (DPC), a hapten. Blood samples were taken from patients before sensitization (week 0) and at 2, 6 and about 24 weeks after DPC sensitization. For TCR sequencing, blood came from some 31 alopecia patients at anywhere from one to four time points (pre-sensitization, 2, 6 and 24 weeks). General findings and caveats noted by the study authors: The number of PT1 expanded TCRs positively correlated with patch test score, significant at thresholds 8, 16 and 32 but not 4. After repeated subsampling, the strength of the expansion versus patch-test correlation and the threshold at which it became significant changed. The number of TCRs above 1 in 1000 frequency did not change with DPC sensitization; there was no evidence of global repertoire structure alterations. Significantly more large CDR3 similarity clusters were formed by expanded TCRs than by pre-sensitization or healthy control sets, consistent with antigen-driven responses. All patients had alopecia, a presumed autoimmune disease, so their immune response might differ from that of healthy individuals.

The time point label here, explained by the study, means: pre-sensitization, week 0. The treatment or condition label here, explained by the study, means: therapeutic diphenylcyclopropenone sensitization with weekly scalp DPC. At each patch-test visit, blood was drawn before the patch test was applied. Eligible patients were aged 18 to 70, diagnosed with alopecia, deemed suitable for DPC therapy, and excluded if pregnant. Total RNA was isolated from unfractionated whole blood collected in Tempus Blood RNA tubes. Counted from cysteine to phenylalanine, this CDR3 has 14 amino acids. Just CDR3 DNA is preserved here, 42 bases in frame from base 1. Germline trimming amounts to 5 bases on V and 6 bases on J, with 7 as the count of junction bases outside the gene matches. CDR1 and CDR2 were assigned from the germline V gene (reference sequence) as DFQATT and SNEGSKA. This clonotype occurred a few times. Which antigen it targets is not known. The sample holds no much larger clone one base away, and base qualities are not on file.

The protocol used for the library was RACE. Sequenced using a NextSeq 500. During library preparation, unique molecular identifiers were attached to individual cDNA molecules so that TCRs could be counted quantitatively and reproducibly. Each blood RNA sample was used to sequence both TCR alpha and TCR beta chains. From the authors' description of their analysis: The median number of TCRs per sample was roughly 100,000, ranging from about 23,224 to 690,600. V, J and CDR3 annotation of the TCR reads was performed with the Decombinator software suite. To make PS versus PT1 abundance plots, every sample was subsampled to the same number of TCRs (28,000). TCRs were defined as expanded if absent before sensitization and observed at least eight times at the 2-week time point. Clones were called with MiXCR by TCRdb after fastp trimmed the public reads at Q25, and only in-frame beta chains were retained. Every distinct CDR3 protein forms one entry, paired with its most common genes and DNA. TCRdb assigned the V and J calls; the authors' analysis was not used. In all, the sample holds around 250,000 distinct CDR3 sequences, and about 8.1% of those were seen once. The biggest ten clones account for over 2% of the sample.

Sequencing used whole blood, obtained in connection with sensitization to the hapten diphenylcyclopropenone (DPC). The receptor chain draws on TRBV20-1 and TRBJ2-2, with 9 bases matching TRBD2. This TCR came from a woman in her thirties or forties with alopecia areata. Some clones in this sample may be carry-over from other donors' samples. This receptor has the CDR3 CSASRTSAAGELFF. The sequence in DNA is TGCAGTGCTTCTCGGACTAGCGCGGCCGGGGAGCTGTTTTTT.